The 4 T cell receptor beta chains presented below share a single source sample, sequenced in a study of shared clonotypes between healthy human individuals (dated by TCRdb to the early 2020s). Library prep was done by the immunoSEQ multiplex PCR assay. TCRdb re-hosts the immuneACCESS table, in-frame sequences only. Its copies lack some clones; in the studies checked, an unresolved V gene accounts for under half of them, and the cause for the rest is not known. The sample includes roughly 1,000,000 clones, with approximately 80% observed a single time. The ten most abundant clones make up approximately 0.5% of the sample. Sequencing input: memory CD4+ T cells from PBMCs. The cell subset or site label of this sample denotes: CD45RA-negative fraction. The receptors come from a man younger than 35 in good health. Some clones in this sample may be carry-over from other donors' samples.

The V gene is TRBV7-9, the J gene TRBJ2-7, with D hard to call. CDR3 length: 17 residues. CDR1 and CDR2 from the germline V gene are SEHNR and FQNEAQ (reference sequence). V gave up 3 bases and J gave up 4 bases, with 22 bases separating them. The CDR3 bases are TGTGCCAGCAGCTTTAAGTTAGATATGACGTACGTATACGAGCAGTACTTC. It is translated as CASSFKLDMTYVYEQYF.

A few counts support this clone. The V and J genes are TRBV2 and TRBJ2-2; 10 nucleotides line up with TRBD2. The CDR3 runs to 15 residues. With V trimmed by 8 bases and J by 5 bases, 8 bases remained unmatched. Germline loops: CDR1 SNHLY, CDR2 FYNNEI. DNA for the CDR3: TGTGCCAGCCGCAGACTAGCGGGCCCGACCGGGGAGCTGTTTTTT. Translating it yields CASRRLAGPTGELFF.

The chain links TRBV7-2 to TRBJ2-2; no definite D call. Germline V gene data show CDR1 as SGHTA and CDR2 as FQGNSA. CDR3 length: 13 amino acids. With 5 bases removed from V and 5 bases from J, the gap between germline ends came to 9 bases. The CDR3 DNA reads TGTGCCAGCAGCACAATGGTGACCGGGGAGCTGTTTTTT. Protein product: CASSTMVTGELFF.

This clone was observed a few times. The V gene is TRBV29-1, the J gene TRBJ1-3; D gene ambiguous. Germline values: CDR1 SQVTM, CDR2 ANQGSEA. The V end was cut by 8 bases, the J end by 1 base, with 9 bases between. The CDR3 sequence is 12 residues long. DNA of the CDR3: TGCAGCCATGACTCGTCTGGAAACACCATATATTTT. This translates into CSHDSSGNTIYF.